These 28 T cell receptor beta chains originate from one sample sequenced in a study of blood T cell repertoires in COVID-19. TCRdb's table, derived via immunoSEQ multiplex PCR, lists solely in-frame clones and lacks some. Of fewer than 300,000 clones in the sample, approximately 89% are singletons; the top ten hold about 2.1%. Sequencing was done on a sample of peripheral blood. Every receptor here comes from a woman aged 50 to 60 with acute or convalescent COVID-19.

The rearrangement joins TRBV2 to TRBJ1-5, with no clear D. V was trimmed by 6 bases and J by 1 base, leaving 13 bases between them. Germline V gene lookup returns CDR1 SNHLY and CDR2 FYNNEI. The CDR3 totals 15 residues. CDR3: CASRGRTMSNQPQHF. DNA for the CDR3: TGTGCCAGCAGAGGGAGGACGATGAGCAATCAGCCCCAGCATTTT.

The V and J genes are TRBV7-2 and TRBJ2-7, with D maybe TRBD1 (6 bases). CDR1 and CDR2 (germline): SGHTA, FQGNSA. The V gene lost 8 bases and the J gene lost 2 bases, with 19 bases spanning the gap. This CDR3 is built from 15 residues. CDR3 nucleotide sequence: TGTGCCAGCTCCACAGGGTTCCCTGGGACCTACGAGCAGTACTTC. This translates into CASSTGFPGTYEQYF.

CDR3 loop: CASSYGLAGAETQYF. The CDR3, as DNA: TGTGCCAGCAGCTATGGACTAGCGGGAGCCGAGACCCAGTACTTC. The chain employs TRBV11-2 and TRBJ2-5, with 13 bases that match TRBD2. Germline V gives CDR1 SGHAT, CDR2 FQNNGV. The CDR3 spans 15 residues. Trimming took 4 bases from V and 5 from J; bases not matched to a gene: 4.

The chain joins TRBV28 to TRBJ1-1; D possibly corresponds to TRBD1 (5 bases). CDR1 and CDR2 (germline): MDHEN, SYDVKM. The CDR3 sequence is 14 residues long. Trimming removed 5 bases at V and 4 bases at J, with 14 bases between. The CDR3 coding sequence is TGTGCCAGCAGTCGACCCAGGGCTCTCACTGAAGCTTTCTTT. This encodes CASSRPRALTEAFF.

This clone was observed a single time. The V gene is TRBV29-1, the J gene TRBJ1-2; 7 bases map to TRBD1. The CDR3 totals 18 residues. V dropped 1 base and J dropped 1; count of bases not matched to a gene: 15. The germline V gene encodes CDR1 SQVTM and CDR2 ANQGSEA. For the CDR3, the DNA is TGCAGCGTTGAAGGAAACATGCGGGCGGGACAGCTTAACTATGGCTACACCTTC. Its translation: CSVEGNMRAGQLNYGYTF.

V gene TRBV6-2 or TRBV6-3 combines with J gene TRBJ1-1; 8 nucleotides align to TRBD1. With 0 bases clipped from V and 2 bases from J, the junction kept 8 bases outside the gene matches. The CDR3 totals 17 residues. Germline V lookup: CDR1 MNHEY, CDR2 SVGEGT. The CDR3 loop reads CASSYSWDRSPNTEAFF. Here the CDR3 DNA reads TGTGCCAGCAGTTACTCCTGGGACAGGTCCCCCAACACTGAAGCTTTCTTT.

This rearrangement joins TRBV7-2 to TRBJ2-7; 10 nucleotides align to TRBD1. This CDR3 comprises 14 residues. The junction had 5 bases not matched to a gene; V was cut back by 5 bases and J by 4 bases. Per the germline V gene, CDR1 is SGHTA and CDR2 is FQGNSA. The CDR3 reads CASSRDRGTYEQYF. The CDR3 coding sequence is TGTGCCAGCAGCCGGGACAGGGGCACGTACGAGCAGTACTTC.

The V and J genes are TRBV2 and TRBJ1-2; TRBD1 might be the D (6 bases). V lost 8 bases and J 2 bases, leaving 15 bases between the germline ends. The germline CDR1 and CDR2 sequences are SNHLY and FYNNEI. This CDR3 has 14 residues. Here the CDR3 reads CASSRDKPNYGYTF. The CDR3 nucleotides read TGTGCCAGCTCACGGGACAAGCCCAACTATGGCTACACCTTC.

This rearrangement joins TRBV18 to TRBJ2-7; 7 nucleotides align to TRBD1. The CDR3 runs 15 residues. Germline CDR1 is KGHSH and CDR2 is LQKENI. V lost 0 bases, J lost 4 bases, and 6 bases stayed unmatched. CDR3 region: CASSPPGKGAYEQYF. Written as DNA, the CDR3 is TGTGCCAGCTCACCACCCGGGAAGGGGGCGTACGAGCAGTACTTC.

J is TRBJ2-7 and V is TRBV28, with 10 bases matching TRBD1. The CDR3 has 18 amino acids. Germline CDR1 MDHEN, CDR2 SYDVKM. V shed 6 bases and J 4 bases; nucleotides not matched to a gene: 18. The CDR3 reads CASSQLTSGTGAPYEQYF. CDR3 nucleotide sequence: TGTGCCAGCAGCCAATTAACTTCCGGGACAGGGGCCCCTTACGAGCAGTACTTC.

The J gene is TRBJ2-5, the V gene TRBV5-1, with D possibly TRBD1 on 5 matching bases. Trimming cost V 0 bases and J 2 bases, with 14 bases left between them. The CDR3 spans 16 residues. Germline lookup yields CDR1 SGHRS and CDR2 YFSETQ. In DNA form, the CDR3 reads TGCGCCAGCAGCTTGGTAGTACAGGCCCCTCAAGAGACCCAGTACTTC. It specifies CASSLVVQAPQETQYF.

V and J are TRBV24-1 and TRBJ2-7, with TRBD2 matching over 8 bases. Germline V CDR1 and CDR2: KGHDR, SFDVKD. J was trimmed by 5 bases and V by 2 bases; bases with no gene match: 7. The CDR3 runs to 15 residues. CDR3 amino acids: CATSDSRAGVNEQYF. Here the CDR3 DNA reads TGTGCCACCAGTGATTCACGAGCGGGAGTGAACGAGCAGTACTTC.

The chain joins TRBV5-4 to TRBJ2-2, with 7 bases matching TRBD2. This CDR3 spans 16 amino acids. J lost 6 bases, V lost 0 bases, and 8 bases had no gene match. Germline V CDR1 and CDR2: SGHNT, YYREEE (reference sequence). CDR3 nucleotide sequence: TGTGCCAGCAGCTTGGTTCCGGGACTACAGTCCGGGGAGCTGTTTTTT. Translation gives CASSLVPGLQSGELFF.

A few counts support this clone. The chain couples TRBV5-1 to TRBJ1-4; D may be TRBD1 (5 bases). The germline CDR1 and CDR2 sequences are SGHRS and YFSETQ. The CDR3 runs to 17 residues. V was trimmed by 2 bases and J by 0 bases, leaving 14 bases between them. The CDR3 sequence: CASSLSPRAATNEKLFF. The CDR3 coding sequence is TGCGCCAGCAGCTTATCGCCCAGGGCTGCAACTAATGAAAAACTGTTTTTT.

The chain employs TRBV6-1 and TRBJ2-1; 10 positions match TRBD2. V gave up 3 bases and J gave up 2 bases; unmatched junction bases: 4. The germline V gene encodes CDR1 MNHNS and CDR2 SASEGT. The CDR3 has 16 residues. CDR3: CASSDPLAGAYNEQFF. CDR3 nucleotide sequence: TGTGCCAGCAGTGACCCCCTAGCGGGAGCCTACAATGAGCAGTTCTTC.

This chain connects TRBV7-9 to TRBJ2-7; TRBD2 matches 7 bases. After removal of 6 bases from V and 3 bases from J, the junction contained 5 bases not matched to a gene. Germline lookup yields CDR1 SEHNR and CDR2 FQNEAQ (reference sequence). The CDR3 is 13 amino acids. CDR3 region: CASSLAVNYEQYF. CDR3 sequence (DNA): TGTGCCAGCAGTCTAGCGGTAAACTACGAGCAGTACTTC. The full variable domain, its missing parts supplied by reference TRBV7-9 and TRBJ2-7, is DTGVSQNPRHKITKRGQNVTFRCDPISEHNRLYWYRQTLGQGPEFLTYFQNEAQLEKSRLLSDRFSAERPKGSFSTLEIQRTEQGDSAMYLCASSLAVNYEQYFGPGTRLTVT.

V gene TRBV6-5 combines with J gene TRBJ1-3; maybe TRBD1 (5 bases). CDR1 is MNHEY and CDR2 is SVGAGI in the germline V gene. The CDR3 length is 15 residues. Deletions cut 4 bases from V and 2 bases from J, with 12 bases between. In DNA, the CDR3 is TGTGCCAGCAGTTTCCTCTGGGGCACTGGAAACACCATATATTTT. This gives the protein CASSFLWGTGNTIYF.

The J gene is TRBJ2-7, the V gene TRBV15; 8 bases map to TRBD2. There are 16 residues in the CDR3. Trimming removed 8 bases from V and 5 bases from J; junction bases left unmatched: 17. CDR1 and CDR2 from the germline V gene are LNHNV and YYDKDF (reference sequence). CDR3 nucleotide sequence: TGTGCCACCCGACGAGGTCTCGGCGGGAGGACGGACGAGCAGTACTTC. Amino acid sequence: CATRRGLGGRTDEQYF.

The V and J genes are TRBV18 and TRBJ2-1, with TRBD1 matching over 7 bases. Germline loops: CDR1 KGHSH, CDR2 LQKENI. Losses at the gene ends were 6 bases for V and 1 base for J; bases not matched to a gene: 6. The CDR3 sequence is 15 residues long. The DNA for the CDR3 is TGTGCCAGCTCTCCGGACAGGCTGTCCTACAATGAGCAGTTCTTC. It codes for CASSPDRLSYNEQFF.

The genes are TRBV5-6 and TRBJ2-7; a possible D gene is TRBD2 (6 bases). The CDR3 has 15 amino acids. CDR1 SGHDT and CDR2 YYEEEE come from the germline V gene. V was clipped by 0 bases and J by 6 bases, with 16 bases between them. The DNA for the CDR3 is TGTGCCAGCAGCTTGGGACCGGGAGTGGGGGGCGAGCAGTACTTC. Translation gives CASSLGPGVGGEQYF.

The chain is built from TRBV10-3 and TRBJ2-3; 9 nucleotides line up with TRBD2. The CDR3 has 16 amino acids. V lost 2 bases, J lost 4 bases, and 7 bases stayed unmatched. Germline CDR1 reads ENHRY; CDR2 reads SYGVKD. DNA for the CDR3: TGTGCCATCAGTGAGCAGAGCGGGAGGAGCGCAGATACGCAGTATTTT. The encoded protein is CAISEQSGRSADTQYF.

The chain is built from TRBV21-1 and TRBJ1-6; the table calls TRBD1, which could not be checked here. TRBV21-1 is shown as a pseudogene. CDR3 length equals 16 residues. CDR3 amino acids: CASSKVTRARYSPLHF. CDR3 DNA sequence: TGTGCCAGCAGCAAAGTCACCAGGGCTCGGTATTCACCCCTCCACTTT.

The genes are TRBV28 and TRBJ1-4; tentatively, D is TRBD1 (5 bases). V lost 8 bases and J 7 bases, leaving 14 bases between the germline ends. The germline CDR1 and CDR2 sequences are MDHEN and SYDVKM. The CDR3 spans 13 residues. The CDR3 DNA sequence: TGTGCCAGCCAACGGGGGGGGAGTGAAAAACTGTTTTTT. Encoded protein: CASQRGGSEKLFF.

This chain uses TRBV5-4 with TRBJ1-1; D remains ambiguous. Deletions cut 0 bases from V and 0 bases from J, with 3 bases between. The CDR3 runs to 13 residues. Per germline, CDR1 SGHNT and CDR2 YYREEE (reference sequence). CDR3 DNA: TGTGCCAGCAGCTTGGCCGTGAACACTGAAGCTTTCTTT. It translates to CASSLAVNTEAFF.

This clone came up a few times. This rearrangement joins TRBV19 to TRBJ2-3, with 7 bases that match TRBD2. V lost 3 bases, J lost 5 bases, and 5 bases stayed unmatched. Per the germline V gene, CDR1 is LNHDA and CDR2 is SQIVND (reference sequence). The CDR3 contains 14 residues. The CDR3 DNA reads as TGTGCCAGTAGTATTGGGACTAATCGAGATACGCAGTATTTT. Its translation: CASSIGTNRDTQYF.

The V call is TRBV18, the J call TRBJ2-2, with a weak D call TRBD1 (5 bases). V lost 3 bases, J lost 6 bases, and 14 bases lay in between. CDR3 length equals 15 residues. From germline, CDR1 is KGHSH and CDR2 LQKENI. Here the CDR3 DNA reads TGTGCCAGCTCACCGACAGCCCCGATAGCCGGGGAGCTGTTTTTT. This gives the protein CASSPTAPIAGELFF.

The gene calls are TRBV5-1 and TRBJ1-5; the match to TRBD1 covers 7 bases. The CDR3 extends over 16 amino acids. Trimming cost V 0 bases and J 5 bases; bases outside gene matches: 8. The germline CDR1 and CDR2 sequences are SGHRS and YFSETQ. CDR3 residues: CASSLGTSTGDQPQHF. CDR3 sequence (DNA): TGCGCCAGCAGCTTGGGTACCTCAACAGGGGATCAGCCCCAGCATTTT.

The chain links TRBV7-2 to TRBJ2-7, with unresolved D. The CDR3 length is 17 residues. The germline CDR1 and CDR2 sequences are SGHTA and FQGNSA. The V gene lost 5 bases and the J gene lost 1 base, with 21 bases spanning the gap. CDR3 residues: CASSPTRSSSWSYEQYF. Written as DNA, the CDR3 is TGTGCCAGCAGCCCAACGCGCTCGTCGTCTTGGTCCTACGAGCAGTACTTC. Using reference TRBV7-2 and TRBJ2-7 for the parts outside the CDR3, the full variable domain is GAGVSQSPSNKVTEKGKDVELRCDPISGHTALYWYRQSLGQGLEFLIYFQGNSAPDKSGLPSDRFSAERTGGSVSTLTIQRTQQEDSAVYLCASSPTRSSSWSYEQYFGPGTRLTVT.